The 24 T cell receptor beta chains reported below all come from one sample, sequenced in a study of cytomegalovirus exposure and HLA in healthy donors. It was with 60 Vbeta and 13 Jbeta primers that the PCR ran. Some clones are missing from TCRdb's copy, which holds only in-frame ones; the method was immunoSEQ multiplex PCR. The sample includes about 130,000 clones, 78% of them seen just once. Sequences were obtained from PBMCs. These receptors were taken from a woman in her thirties or forties in good health and CMV-seronegative.

The rearrangement uses TRBV18 and TRBJ2-7; 7 bases agree with TRBD1. CDR1 and CDR2 from the germline V gene are KGHSH and LQKENI. CDR3 length equals 14 residues. J was trimmed by 6 bases and V by 1 base; bases with no gene match: 6. CDR3 nucleotide sequence: TGTGCCAGCTCACCACGAGACAGGGTTAGCGAGCAGTACTTC. Residues: CASSPRDRVSEQYF.

The V call is TRBV11-2, the J call TRBJ1-5; tentatively, D is TRBD1 (5 bases). V lost 1 base and J 4 bases, leaving 14 bases between the germline ends. The germline gives CDR1 SGHAT, CDR2 FQNNGV. CDR3 length: 16 amino acids. DNA of the CDR3: TGTGCCAGCAGCTTAGGGGCAGGGCGGATTAATCAGCCCCAGCATTTT. Residues: CASSLGAGRINQPQHF.

The J gene is TRBJ1-2, the V gene TRBV10-3; 8 positions match TRBD1. Germline values: CDR1 ENHRY, CDR2 SYGVKD. This CDR3 has 18 amino acids. V lost 3 bases to trimming and J lost 3 bases; unmatched junction nucleotides: 15. The CDR3 DNA sequence: TGTGCCATCAGTGACCCCAGTAGTAGGGACAGGCTTCACTATGGCTACACCTTC. This encodes CAISDPSSRDRLHYGYTF.

This chain uses TRBV18 with TRBJ2-5; the D is unclear. Germline V gene sequence: CDR1 KGHSH, CDR2 LQKENI. CDR3 length: 14 amino acids. V was cut by 3 bases and J by 2 bases, with 10 bases left in between. CDR3 region: CASSPLENQETQYF. The CDR3 DNA reads as TGTGCCAGCTCACCCTTGGAGAATCAAGAGACCCAGTACTTC.

This rearrangement joins TRBV10-3 to TRBJ1-1; the D gene is possibly TRBD1 (5 bases). The V end was cut by 7 bases, the J end by 6 bases, with 15 bases between. The CDR3 loop spans 13 amino acids. Germline CDR1 is ENHRY and CDR2 is SYGVKD. The CDR3 DNA reads TGTGCCATCACGGTCTCTGGGGGGGCTGAAGCTTTCTTT. Amino acids: CAITVSGGAEAFF.

In this sample, this clone turned up a few times. This chain connects TRBV6-6 to TRBJ1-1; 9 bases agree with TRBD1. There are 14 residues in the CDR3. The junction had 8 bases not matched to a gene; V was cut back by 6 bases and J by 6 bases. Germline V lookup: CDR1 MNHNY, CDR2 SVGAGI (reference sequence). CDR3 in amino acids: CASRPGQGAAEAFF. The CDR3 DNA reads TGTGCCAGCAGACCGGGACAGGGAGCCGCTGAAGCTTTCTTT.

The V gene is TRBV5-1, the J gene TRBJ1-6; D is undetermined. The germline CDR1 and CDR2 sequences are SGHRS and YFSETQ. This CDR3 spans 14 amino acids. Deletions cut 0 bases from V and 7 bases from J, with 8 bases between. CDR3 sequence: CASSLGGRNSPLHF. The CDR3 coding sequence is TGCGCCAGCAGCTTGGGCGGAAGGAATTCACCCCTCCACTTT.

The chain is built from TRBV7-2 and TRBJ2-7; D might be TRBD2 (6 bases). This CDR3 is built from 13 residues. Per the germline V gene, CDR1 is SGHTA and CDR2 is FQGNSA. The V end lost 2 bases, the J end lost 7 bases, and 12 bases lay between the germline ends. The CDR3 region has the DNA TGTGCCAGCAGCTTACGGGACTCCGAAGAGCAGTACTTC. Protein: CASSLRDSEEQYF.

The V and J genes are TRBV28 and TRBJ2-7, with D possibly TRBD1 on 6 matching bases. The ends were cut back, 6 bases at V and 0 bases at J, with 15 bases in the middle. The CDR3 runs 15 residues. Per the germline V gene, CDR1 is MDHEN and CDR2 is SYDVKM. DNA of the CDR3: TGTGCCAGCAGATGGACAGCGGTCCGCTCCTACGAGCAGTACTTC. It yields the protein CASRWTAVRSYEQYF.

V and J are TRBV27 and TRBJ2-1; 8 nucleotides line up with TRBD2. The CDR3 has 15 amino acids. Germline lookup yields CDR1 MNHEY and CDR2 SMNVEV (reference sequence). Germline trimming cut 5 bases from V and 6 bases from J; bases unmatched to any gene: 9. The CDR3 DNA follows: TGTGCCAGCAGTATGGGACTAGAGAGAAGCAATGAGCAGTTCTTC. Translating gives CASSMGLERSNEQFF.

This sequence joins TRBV28 and TRBJ1-6; 7 positions match TRBD1. V was clipped by 5 bases and J by 5 bases; unmatched bases: 9. The CDR3 spans 16 residues. CDR1 MDHEN and CDR2 SYDVKM come from the germline V gene. Written as DNA, the CDR3 is TGTGCCAGCAGTCCCAGGGGGGAAGCTGATAATTCACCCCTCCACTTT. Translation gives CASSPRGEADNSPLHF.

A few counts support this clone. The chain has TRBV7-2 and TRBJ2-3; the match to TRBD2 covers 9 bases. Trimming cost V 5 bases and J 6 bases; bases outside gene matches: 6. From germline, CDR1 is SGHTA and CDR2 FQGNSA. This CDR3 is 14 amino acids long. The CDR3 reads CASSTAGGGDTQYF. The CDR3 bases are TGTGCCAGCAGCACAGCGGGGGGCGGGGATACGCAGTATTTT.

This clone appeared a single time. V and J are TRBV5-1 and TRBJ2-5; D unresolved. CDR3 length equals 13 residues. Germline assignment: CDR1 SGHRS and CDR2 YFSETQ. V was shortened by 0 bases and J by 4 bases, with 7 bases between the two germline ends. The CDR3 loop reads CASSLGEPETQYF. CDR3 in DNA: TGCGCCAGCAGCTTGGGCGAGCCAGAGACCCAGTACTTC.

The gene calls are TRBV5-1 and TRBJ2-7; 7 bases match TRBD1. Looked up from germline, CDR1 is SGHRS and CDR2 is YFSETQ. V lost 0 bases and J lost 6; bases outside the gene matches: 6. The CDR3 runs 14 residues. For the CDR3, the DNA is TGCGCCAGCAGCTTGGGACAGGGAACGGGCGAGCAGTACTTC. Its translation is CASSLGQGTGEQYF.

This clone was recorded a few times. V usage is TRBV28 and J usage is TRBJ2-2, with D tentatively TRBD2 (5 bases). Trimming stripped 10 bases from V and 2 bases from J, with 14 bases between. The CDR3 sequence is 14 residues long. The germline CDR1 and CDR2 sequences are MDHEN and SYDVKM. The CDR3 coding sequence is TGTGCCATCGCGGACTCAACTAACACCGGGGAGCTGTTTTTT. Amino acids: CAIADSTNTGELFF.

The chain links TRBV7-8 to TRBJ2-1, with unresolved D. The CDR3 runs 11 residues. The ends were cut back, 5 bases at V and 10 bases at J, with 9 bases in the middle. Germline lookup yields CDR1 SGHVS and CDR2 FQNEAQ. CDR3 nucleotide sequence: TGTGCCAGCAGCGCAGCCGGGGAGCAGTTCTTC. This translates into CASSAAGEQFF.

The chain combines TRBV18 with TRBJ1-1, with a tentative D call TRBD1 (6 bases). The germline gives CDR1 KGHSH, CDR2 LQKENI. V lost 2 bases and J 4 bases, leaving 11 bases between the germline ends. This CDR3 has 14 amino acids. CDR3 sequence: CASSPGGRGTEAFF. The CDR3 bases are TGTGCCAGCTCACCAGGGGGCAGGGGCACTGAAGCTTTCTTT.

Comment on this clone: Different DNA sequences within this sample yield the same CDR3. The chain carries TRBV6-5 and TRBJ2-7, with D possibly being TRBD1 (6 bases). This CDR3 comprises 14 residues. Germline-derived CDR1 and CDR2 are MNHEY and SVGAGI. Between the trimmed V and J ends, which lost 6 bases and 5 bases, there was a span of 17 bases. CDR3 sequence (DNA): TGTGCCAGCAGGGATCGCACAGGGTCGAACGAGCAGTACTTC. This gives the protein CASRDRTGSNEQYF.

The sample holds one count of this clone. A read error may account for a junction end that differs from germline. The chain has TRBV27 and TRBJ2-6, with TRBD2 as a possible D gene (6 bases). CDR3 length equals 18 residues. Germline assignment: CDR1 MNHEY and CDR2 SMNVEV (reference sequence). CDR3 region: CASTPQRPGDSGANGLTF. The CDR3 DNA reads TGTGCCAGCACCCCCCAGCGACCGGGGGACTCTGGGGCCAACGGCCTGACTTTC.

This sequence joins TRBV4-2 and TRBJ2-1; 7 bases fit TRBD2. V lost 0 bases, J lost 7 bases, and 6 bases stayed unmatched. Per germline, CDR1 LGHNA and CDR2 YNFKEQ. CDR3 length: 15 residues. CDR3 DNA: TGTGCCAGCAGCCAAGATGGGACCGGGGGGAATGAGCAGTTCTTC. Translating gives CASSQDGTGGNEQFF.

The V gene is TRBV5-4, the J gene TRBJ2-1; no reliable D call. Germline CDR1 reads SGHNT; CDR2 reads YYREEE (reference sequence). The CDR3 has 14 amino acids. V was clipped by 0 bases and J by 10 bases, with 14 bases between them. CDR3 region: CASSLDAQRSEQFF. CDR3 sequence (DNA): TGTGCCAGCAGCTTGGACGCCCAAAGGAGCGAGCAGTTCTTC.

The chain is built from TRBV5-1 and TRBJ2-1, with D tentatively TRBD1 (6 bases). Germline V lookup: CDR1 SGHRS, CDR2 YFSETQ. Trimming pared 4 bases from V and 1 base from J, leaving 9 bases between. CDR3 length: 14 residues. The CDR3 sequence is CASSEDSSYNEQFF. In DNA, the CDR3 is TGCGCCAGCAGCGAGGACAGTTCCTACAATGAGCAGTTCTTC.

V is TRBV25-1 and J is TRBJ2-2; D is perhaps TRBD1 (5 bases). Germline V lookup: CDR1 MGHDK, CDR2 SYGVNS. The CDR3 has 17 amino acids. V shed 7 bases and J shed 1 base, with 19 bases lying between them. CDR3 sequence: CASTPSKGRKNTGELFF. The CDR3 DNA is TGTGCCAGCACCCCCTCAAAGGGGCGTAAGAACACCGGGGAGCTGTTTTTT. The full variable domain, rest sourced from reference TRBV25-1 and TRBJ2-2, is EADIYQTPRYLVIGTGKKITLECSQTMGHDKMYWYQQDPGMELHLIHYSYGVNSTEKGDLSSESTVSRIRTEHFPLTLESARPSHTSQYLCASTPSKGRKNTGELFFGEGSRLTVL.

The rearrangement links TRBV7-9 to TRBJ2-5, with 9 bases identical to TRBD1. The CDR3 runs 18 residues. The V gene's germline CDR1 is SEHNR and CDR2 FQNEAQ (reference sequence). After removal of 1 base from V and 3 bases from J, the junction contained 12 bases not matched to a gene. The CDR3 protein is CASSLGVLAGQGKETQYF. CDR3 in DNA: TGTGCCAGCAGCTTAGGGGTTTTGGCGGGACAGGGAAAAGAGACCCAGTACTTC.